The clone carrying this TCR beta chain was observed a single time. Other nucleotide sequences in the sample specify the same CDR3. The data are from a study of blood T cell repertoires in COVID-19. Assay: immunoSEQ multiplex PCR; the TCRdb copy retains only in-frame clones and omits some. Of 360,000 or so clones listed, approximately 89% are singletons. From germline, CDR1 is MDHEN and CDR2 SYDVKM. Trimming stripped 6 bases from V and 0 bases from J, with 6 bases between. The CDR3 runs to 12 residues. The sample taken for sequencing was PBMCs or T cells enriched from blood (not recorded which). The chain carries TRBV28 and TRBJ2-7; tentatively, D is TRBD2 (6 bases). The clonotype originates from a woman in her twenties or thirties who had recovered from COVID-19. CDR3 in DNA: TGTGCCAGCAGGACTAGCTCCTACGAGCAGTACTTC. It translates to CASRTSSYEQYF.